This TCR beta chain was sequenced for a study of control samples from healthy donors and cancer patients. As regards this clone: Germline and junction disagree at one end, which may indicate a read error.

Sequencing was performed with immunoSEQ multiplex PCR; in TCRdb, only in-frame clones are kept and a portion is missing. The sample yields approximately 70,000 clones, roughly 86% seen once. This clonotype was obtained from a man in his 60s with lung cancer. Sequenced sample: PBMCs.

The CDR3 region has the DNA TGTGTCAGCAGACGGACAGAAACCCATGAGCAGTTCTTC. It specifies CVSRRTETHEQFF. The rearrangement uses TRBV12-3 or TRBV12-4 and TRBJ2-1; weak D call: TRBD1 (6 bases). The CDR3 has 13 amino acids.